These 4 T cell receptor beta chains were sequenced from one sample in a study of T cells in Graves' hyperthyroidism and ophthalmopathy. Amplification yielded TCR beta CDR3 regions, with RNA transcripts as the source. HTBI primers were used for first-round RT-PCR of the TCR CDR3. One entry per CDR3 protein, called by TCRdb with MiXCR from the multiplex PCR reads. The sample has fewer than 550,000 distinct CDR3 sequences; around a sixth are singletons. Sequencing was performed on blood. Receptor source: a woman aged 18-35 years with Graves' hyperthyroidism.

This rearrangement joins TRBV5-1 to TRBJ2-5; 11 bases are shared with TRBD1. Germline V gene sequence: CDR1 SGHRS, CDR2 YFSETQ. V lost 3 bases to trimming and J lost 1 base; unmatched junction nucleotides: 5. The CDR3 extends over 16 amino acids. The CDR3 protein is CASSSGDRGAQETQYF. In DNA, the CDR3 is TGCGCCAGCAGCTCGGGGGACAGGGGGGCCCAAGAGACCCAGTACTTC.

This clonotype came up many times. The genes are TRBV6-2 or TRBV6-3 and TRBJ2-3; 8 bases align to TRBD2. V lost 9 bases, J lost 0 bases, and 14 bases stayed unmatched. This CDR3 has 17 amino acids. Germline CDR1 MNHEY, CDR2 SVGEGT. The DNA for the CDR3 is TGTGCCAGTAACCCCAGCCGCGGGGGGTCTAGCACAGATACGCAGTATTTT. Amino acid sequence: CASNPSRGGSSTDTQYF.

This clonotype has a handful of counts. V usage is TRBV29-1 and J usage is TRBJ2-7; no firm D call. The CDR3 runs to 12 residues. Looked up from germline, CDR1 is SQVTM and CDR2 is ANQGSEA. V lost 4 bases and J 7 bases, leaving 14 bases between the germline ends. The CDR3 region is CSVGGPVGEQYF. The DNA for the CDR3 is TGCAGCGTTGGGGGTCCCGTAGGGGAGCAGTACTTC.

This clonotype was recorded at least ten times. This sequence joins TRBV11-1 and TRBJ2-7, with 10 positions matching TRBD1. This CDR3 contains 15 residues. Per the germline V gene, CDR1 is SGHAT and CDR2 is FQDESV (reference sequence). V trimming: 5 bases; J trimming: 2 bases; junction bases outside the gene matches: 6. The CDR3 here is CASSATGGHAYEQYF. The CDR3 DNA reads TGTGCCAGCAGCGCGACAGGGGGCCATGCCTACGAGCAGTACTTC.